Listed below are T cell receptor beta chains from one sample, sequenced in a study of OX40 agonist ivuxolimab in advanced cancers. Produced via immunoSEQ multiplex PCR; TCRdb's table is partial and in-frame only. The sample holds 43,000 or so clones, around 88% seen once. The input for sequencing was CD4+ or CD8+ T cells sorted from blood, taken in a trial of the OX40 agonist ivuxolimab. These TCRs come from an adult with an advanced solid tumor such as melanoma, head and neck, liver or kidney cancer. CDR3s include the opening cysteine and the closing phenylalanine or tryptophan. A D gene is named only where the DNA matches it firmly.

V gene	J gene	D gene	CDR3 protein
TRBV5-1	TRBJ2-7	TRBD1	CASSLAPDRVYEQYF
TRBV6-5	TRBJ2-7	TRBD2	CARLAGGRTSYEQYF
TRBV4-2	TRBJ2-1	TRBD2	CASSQVLAVYNEQFF
TRBV27	TRBJ1-2	TRBD1	CASSPGQSLYGYTF
TRBV30	TRBJ2-2	-	CATTGGGINTGELFF
TRBV19	TRBJ2-7	TRBD1	CASSAGTGYYEQYF
TRBV7-3	TRBJ2-1	-	CASSFGGLGNEQFF
TRBV2	TRBJ2-3	-	CASSQGEADTQYF
TRBV12-2	TRBJ1-1	-	CASRSPVTDGNTEAFF
TRBV6-5	TRBJ2-2	-	CASSEAGTGELFF
TRBV6-6	TRBJ1-1	-	CASKGSVTEAFF
TRBV14	TRBJ2-1	TRBD2	CASSHRERGHYNEQFF
TRBV13	TRBJ2-7	TRBD2	CASSRGEFREQYF
TRBV6-1	TRBJ1-2	-	CAISDRTSGAGYGYTF
TRBV6-5	TRBJ2-3	TRBD2	CASSMGLAVGDTQYF
TRBV4-1	TRBJ2-7	TRBD1	CASSRGGGQGMQYF
TRBV7-9	TRBJ2-7	-	CASSLFTESYEQYF
TRBV28	TRBJ1-6	-	CASSSPFGAAFWNSPLHF
TRBV18	TRBJ2-5	-	CASSPSVAGQETQYF
TRBV6-6	TRBJ2-7	TRBD2	CASSLAGGHHEQYF
TRBV27	TRBJ2-1	TRBD2	CASSPDWRSGERNEQFF